One and the same sample provided the 14 T cell receptor beta chains below, sequenced in a study of T cell changes during pregnancy in multiple sclerosis. Sequencing used immunoSEQ multiplex PCR; TCRdb keeps in-frame clones, though not all of them. The sample records tens of thousands of clones, about 86% being singletons. The sample in question was CD4+ T cells from peripheral blood mononuclear cells, obtained in the first trimester of pregnancy. Source of these receptors: a female donor in good health, enrolled as a control in a pregnancy study.

The chain uses TRBV5-1 and TRBJ1-4; TRBD1 matches 10 bases. CDR1 and CDR2 from the germline V gene are SGHRS and YFSETQ. Trimming cost V 3 bases and J 1 base; bases outside gene matches: 6. The CDR3 contains 17 residues. This chain's CDR3 is CASSSSGTGVTNEKLFF. As DNA, the CDR3 is TGCGCCAGCAGCTCCTCCGGGACAGGGGTAACTAATGAAAAACTGTTTTTT.

Note on this clone: At one boundary the junction diverges from the germline segment, which might be a read error. This sequence joins TRBV11-3 and TRBJ1-6; D unresolved. The CDR3 has 11 amino acids. Germline-derived CDR1 and CDR2 are SGHNT and YENEEA. The CDR3 bases are TGTGCCAGCAGCCACGCCTCACTCCTCCACTTT. Translation: CASSHASLLHF.

The V call is TRBV11-1, the J call TRBJ2-7, with TRBD1 matching over 7 bases. Unmatched junction bases numbered 6, after V lost 2 bases and J lost 2 bases. The CDR3 has 15 residues. Germline CDR1 reads SGHAT; CDR2 reads FQDESV (reference sequence). CDR3: CASSLLTGTAYEQYF. The DNA of the CDR3 is TGTGCCAGCAGCTTACTTACCGGGACAGCCTACGAGCAGTACTTC.

The rearrangement links TRBV19 to TRBJ2-5, with D possibly TRBD1 on 6 matching bases. V gave up 5 bases and J gave up 5 bases, with 12 bases separating them. The CDR3 runs 13 residues. Germline CDR1 and CDR2: LNHDA and SQIVND (reference sequence). The CDR3 coding sequence is TGTGCCAGTAGTCGTCCAGGGGTTGAGACCCAGTACTTC. As protein: CASSRPGVETQYF.

The V and J genes are TRBV7-2 and TRBJ1-5; maybe TRBD1 (5 bases). Trimming pared 3 bases from V and 5 bases from J, leaving 14 bases between. Germline V gives CDR1 SGHTA, CDR2 FQGNSA. The CDR3 sequence is 15 residues long. DNA of the CDR3: TGTGCCAGCAGCTTCAGGCAGGGTATAGATCAGCCCCAGCATTTT. As protein: CASSFRQGIDQPQHF.

The chain recombines TRBV7-2 with TRBJ2-1; TRBD2 aligns across 7 bases. CDR1 SGHTA and CDR2 FQGNSA come from the germline V gene. This CDR3 comprises 14 residues. Trimming at V came to 8 bases and at J to 13 bases, leaving 17 bases not matched to a gene. CDR3 protein: CASSVERGVRGQFF. CDR3 DNA: TGTGCCAGCTCCGTTGAGCGGGGTGTGAGGGGACAGTTCTTC.

This chain links TRBV5-6 with TRBJ2-2; possible D gene TRBD1, 5 bases. This CDR3 is 16 amino acids long. CDR1 is SGHDT, CDR2 YYEEEE, per germline. V dropped 2 bases and J dropped 3 bases, with 14 bases sitting between them. The CDR3 nucleotides read TGTGCCAGCAGCTTTCTCTGGTCCAGGGACACCGGGGAGCTGTTTTTT. Protein sequence: CASSFLWSRDTGELFF.

Concerning this clone itself: The same CDR3 is also encoded by other DNA sequences in this sample. J is TRBJ1-2 and V is TRBV7-9; D unresolved. This CDR3 has 13 amino acids. The germline V and J ends were trimmed by 1 base and 4 bases, with 7 bases remaining between them. Germline V CDR1 and CDR2: SEHNR, FQNEAQ (reference sequence). CDR3 amino acids: CASSLGRTYGYTF. The CDR3 region has the DNA TGTGCCAGCAGCTTAGGCAGAACCTATGGCTACACCTTC.

The CDR3 reads CASSVDRGNYGYTF. DNA of the CDR3: TGTGCCAGCAGCGTAGACAGGGGCAACTATGGCTACACCTTC. The chain combines TRBV9 with TRBJ1-2, with 7 bases fitting TRBD1. V shed 0 bases, J shed 2 bases, and the junction held 1 base outside the gene matches. The CDR3 sequence is 14 residues long. Germline CDR1 is SGDLS and CDR2 is YYNGEE. Looking up the rest from reference TRBV9 and TRBJ1-2 gives the full variable domain: DSGVTQTPKHLITATGQRVTLRCSPRSGDLSVYWYQQSLDQGLQFLIQYYNGEERAKGNILERFSAQQFPDLHSELNLSSLELGDSALYFCASSVDRGNYGYTFGSGTRLTVV.

The chain combines TRBV7-2 with TRBJ2-1; 9 bases match TRBD1. V lost 5 bases, J lost 8 bases, and 13 bases stayed unmatched. The CDR3 runs 16 residues. Per the germline V gene, CDR1 is SGHTA and CDR2 is FQGNSA. CDR3 nucleotides: TGTGCCAGCAGCGAGACACCGGGACAGGGACTCCATGAGCAGTTCTTC. Protein sequence: CASSETPGQGLHEQFF.

The rearrangement uses TRBV4-1 and TRBJ2-7; TRBD1 agrees at 8 bases. V lost 2 bases, J lost 3 bases, and 6 bases stayed unmatched. The CDR3 loop spans 15 amino acids. Per germline, CDR1 MGHRA and CDR2 YSYEKL. The CDR3 region is CASSQLGQVLYEQYF. CDR3 sequence (DNA): TGCGCCAGCAGCCAATTGGGACAGGTCCTCTACGAGCAGTACTTC.

The DNA for the CDR3 is TGTGCCAGTACCAGAGAGCGGGGTAGCACAGATACGCAGTATTTT. Translated, it gives CASTRERGSTDTQYF. The chain couples TRBV19 to TRBJ2-3; 7 positions match TRBD2. V gave up 7 bases and J gave up 0 bases; unmatched junction bases: 7. CDR1 is LNHDA, CDR2 SQIVND, per germline (reference sequence). The CDR3 is made up of 15 amino acids.

The chain is built from TRBV5-6 and TRBJ1-2; perhaps TRBD1 as D (6 bases). Trimming shortened V by 0 bases and J by 4 bases, and 7 bases separated the two germline ends. CDR3 length: 13 residues. Germline V gene sequence: CDR1 SGHDT, CDR2 YYEEEE. CDR3 protein: CASSLAGVYGYTF. CDR3 bases: TGTGCCAGCAGCTTGGCAGGGGTCTATGGCTACACCTTC.

J is TRBJ2-7 and V is TRBV10-1; 11 nucleotides line up with TRBD2. After removal of 8 bases from V and 2 bases from J, the junction contained 17 bases not matched to a gene. This CDR3 has 18 residues. CDR1 and CDR2 (germline): WNHNN, SYGVQD (reference sequence). CDR3 residues: CASSRATSGARGTYEQYF. In DNA form, the CDR3 reads TGCGCCAGCTCGAGGGCGACTAGCGGGGCCCGAGGCACCTACGAGCAGTACTTC.